One T cell receptor (beta chain) is described in this entry. Libraries were prepared by immunoSEQ multiplex PCR; TCRdb keeps only in-frame clonotypes and omits some of them. The data contain about 40,000 clones, more than 70% of them singletons. The trim removed 5 bases at V and 5 bases at J, leaving 11 bases unmatched. This CDR3 is 15 amino acids long. From germline, CDR1 is MNHNS and CDR2 SASEGT. This sample was taken from a study of OX40 agonist ivuxolimab in advanced cancers. V and J are TRBV6-1 and TRBJ1-1; 7 bases map to TRBD1. The sequencing here drew on CD4+ or CD8+ T cells sorted from blood, taken in a trial of the OX40 agonist ivuxolimab. The sequence came from an adult with an advanced solid tumor such as melanoma, head and neck, liver or kidney cancer. CDR3 sequence (DNA): TGTGCCAGCAGTCCCGGGACAGCCATAACTACTGAAGCTTTCTTT. The encoded protein is CASSPGTAITTEAFF.